These T cell receptor beta chains were read from a single sample in a study of cytomegalovirus exposure and HLA in healthy donors. The method was immunoSEQ multiplex PCR; TCRdb's version includes in-frame clones alone and lacks a portion of them. The repertoire holds some 150,000 clones, with roughly 76% as singletons. Sequenced material: PBMCs. These receptor sequences come from a young woman in good health and CMV-seropositive. Each CDR3 is given with its conserved first and last residue.

v_call	j_call	cdr3_aa
TRBV29-1	TRBJ2-1	CSAYEVSNEQFF
TRBV7-7	TRBJ2-1	CASSLSGGNEQFF
TRBV19	TRBJ1-5	CASSITPRERVSQPQHF
TRBV27	TRBJ2-3	CASRTAGTQYF
TRBV29-1	TRBJ2-1	CSVEDGLGQGNVEQFF
TRBV15	TRBJ1-2	CATSTRRTVAGYTF
TRBV9	TRBJ1-1	CASSPRGGRLRNTEAFF
TRBV18	TRBJ1-5	CASSLSTNQPQHF
TRBV9	TRBJ2-2	CASSSGTSGGDTGELFF
TRBV15	TRBJ2-7	CATTPTGTGHYEQYF
TRBV6-5	TRBJ1-1	CASSRDRDIFEAFF
TRBV30	TRBJ1-6	CAFRATYNSPLHF
TRBV9	TRBJ2-1	CASSVARASGEQFF
TRBV6-6	TRBJ1-3	CASSYSRTGNTIYF
TRBV19	TRBJ1-5	CASSILTGADQPQHF
TRBV15	TRBJ2-3	CATSVRTSTDTQYF
TRBV6-1	TRBJ2-1	CASSGERGVNEQFF
TRBV7-9	TRBJ2-3	CASSFLDRTSEPTDTQYF
TRBV10-2	TRBJ2-7	CASSDLTGAYEQYF
TRBV7-2	TRBJ2-7	CASRPGGDPGYEQYF
TRBV4-1	TRBJ1-1	CASRRDRGDTEAFF
TRBV5-1	TRBJ2-7	CASSLWDRAYEQYF
TRBV7-3	TRBJ2-1	CASSLAGGAPYEQFF
TRBV9	TRBJ2-1	CASTERGGVHNEQFF
TRBV6-1	TRBJ1-2	CASSEARSGYGYTF
TRBV9	TRBJ2-1	CASSVSGIPQFF
TRBV29-1	TRBJ1-2	CSVVEGGAGGYTF
TRBV9	TRBJ1-6	CASSVGQGGNSPLHF
TRBV6-1	TRBJ1-2	CASSERDRTLYGYTF
TRBV18	TRBJ2-3	CASSPMALGAGTDTQYF
TRBV11-2	TRBJ2-5	CASSLGLAAAGETQYF
TRBV19	TRBJ1-1	CASSIRQGNTEAFF